This T cell receptor (beta chain) was sequenced during a study of vaccination and CD4 T cells after COVID-19. About the research overall: Post-vaccine sampling followed dose two by a median roughly 76 days (range 14 to 241). Points from the study as a whole: Spike mono-reactivity was the property of 304 of 307 vaccine-specific clones in convalescent patients.

Regarding treatment: roughly 11-day PBMC culture with coronavirus spike peptide pools or control peptides (ViraFEST assay). CDR3 length: 15 residues. V shed 0 bases and J 4 bases; nucleotides not matched to a gene: 6. Germline V gene lookup returns CDR1 DFQATT and CDR2 SNEGSKA (reference sequence). This clonotype has just a few counts. Antigen unknown. The Oncomine TCR Beta short-read assay sequenced DNA from cultured CD4+ T cells. Each CDR3 protein gets one entry after TCRdb re-called the PCR reads with MiXCR. The sample holds about 10,000 distinct CDR3 sequences, approximately 29% seen once. The source of this sequence is a human donor who had recovered from COVID-19. This chain links TRBV20-1 with TRBJ2-5; 9 positions match TRBD1. Sequences were derived from CD4+ T cells from blood, cultured in vitro, sampled after SARS-CoV-2 vaccination. The CDR3 loop reads CSARDRTGVRETQYF. CDR3 in DNA: TGCAGTGCTAGAGACCGGACAGGGGTACGAGAGACCCAGTACTTC.